The 11 T cell receptor beta chains given below trace back to one sample, sequenced in a study of CD8+CD57+ T cells in acquired aplastic anemia. The study profiled TCR beta VDJ and CDR3 using genomic DNA as template. TCRdb analysed the reads with MiXCR anew, one entry per CDR3 protein. The sample shows roughly 180,000 distinct CDR3 sequences, around 50% of them seen only once. Sequencing was done on patients that had shown CD8+CD57+ cell expansion by flow cytometry. Specimen: sorted CD4+, CD8+, or CD8+CD57+ T cells (not recorded which) from PBMCs. These receptors were obtained from a human donor with aplastic anemia.

There are a few counts of this clonotype. The V and J genes are TRBV25-1 and TRBJ2-7, with a possible D match to TRBD2 (6 bases). The CDR3 runs to 14 residues. V gave up 6 bases and J gave up 4 bases, with 16 bases separating them. Germline values: CDR1 MGHDK, CDR2 SYGVNS. In DNA, the CDR3 is TGTGCCAGCAGCCCCGCGGGACGGATGTACGAGCAGTACTTC. Translated: CASSPAGRMYEQYF.

J is TRBJ2-7 and V is TRBV20-1, with 8 nucleotides matching TRBD2. V trimming: 2 bases; J trimming: 6 bases; junction bases outside the gene matches: 9. The CDR3 totals 14 residues. CDR1 DFQATT and CDR2 SNEGSKA come from the germline V gene (reference sequence). DNA of the CDR3: TGCAGTGCTAGATATCGGGGGGGCGGTTTCGAGCAGTACTTC. It codes for CSARYRGGGFEQYF.

The chain uses TRBV2 and TRBJ2-1; D possibly matches TRBD1 or TRBD2 (5 bases each). Germline assignment: CDR1 SNHLY and CDR2 FYNNEI. Trimming stripped 5 bases from V and 9 bases from J, with 26 bases between. The CDR3 has 17 residues. The CDR3 loop is CASSFSQDAHLGGEQFF. CDR3 in DNA: TGTGCCAGCAGTTTTTCCCAGGACGCACACCTTGGGGGTGAGCAGTTCTTC.

Many counts were recorded for this clonotype. The chain couples TRBV5-1 to TRBJ2-7; D gene unclear. The germline CDR1 and CDR2 sequences are SGHRS and YFSETQ. The CDR3 covers 15 residues. V was shortened by 0 bases and J by 4 bases, with 14 bases between the two germline ends. This chain's CDR3 is CASSLVRLDAYEQYF. Here the CDR3 DNA reads TGCGCCAGCAGCTTGGTTCGGCTGGACGCTTACGAGCAGTACTTC.

V and J are TRBV15 and TRBJ2-7; 8 nucleotides agree with TRBD2. J lost 6 bases, V lost 0 bases, and 10 bases had no gene match. In germline, CDR1 is LNHNV, CDR2 YYDKDF (reference sequence). This CDR3 contains 16 residues. This CDR3 is CATSREGSSGLAEQYF. In DNA, the CDR3 is TGTGCCACCAGCAGAGAGGGGTCCAGCGGACTAGCCGAGCAGTACTTC. Full variable domain (missing parts from reference TRBV15 and TRBJ2-7): DAMVIQNPRYQVTQFGKPVTLSCSQTLNHNVMYWYQQKSSQAPKLLFHYYDKDFNNEADTPDNFQSRRPNTSFCFLDIRSPGLGDTAMYLCATSREGSSGLAEQYFGPGTRLTVT.

CDR3 bases: TGTGCCAGCACGCTAGCGGGGGGCCAACAGTTCTTC. As protein: CASTLAGGQQFF. The chain links TRBV2 to TRBJ2-1; 11 bases are a match to TRBD2. This CDR3 has 12 amino acids. V gave up 7 bases and J gave up 13 bases; unmatched junction bases: 6. Germline CDR1 SNHLY, CDR2 FYNNEI.

This clonotype was observed many times. The chain recombines TRBV12-3 or TRBV12-4 with TRBJ1-2, with 7 positions matching TRBD1. The CDR3 loop spans 15 amino acids. With 8 bases clipped from V and 6 bases from J, the junction kept 15 bases outside the gene matches. In nucleotides, the CDR3 is TGTGCCAGCGGCTCCTCCCTGACAGGGACGGATGGCTACACCTTC. This codes for CASGSSLTGTDGYTF.

The chain recombines TRBV15 with TRBJ1-3; D uncertain. Between the trimmed V and J ends, which lost 0 bases and 2 bases, there was a span of 8 bases. Germline V lookup: CDR1 LNHNV, CDR2 YYDKDF (reference sequence). There are 15 residues in the CDR3. Written as DNA, the CDR3 is TGTGCCACCAGCAGAGATATCGTACCTGGAAACACCATATATTTT. Translation gives CATSRDIVPGNTIYF.

This clonotype was counted many times. J is TRBJ1-2 and V is TRBV19; no definite D call. Germline values: CDR1 LNHDA, CDR2 SQIVND (reference sequence). The CDR3 totals 11 residues. Trimming removed 5 bases at V and 5 bases at J, with 6 bases between. The CDR3 bases are TGTGCCAGTAGTGAATTTTATGGCTACACCTTC. This gives the protein CASSEFYGYTF.

Comment on this clonotype: Just one base apart from a much larger clone, this may be a read error. The V and J genes are TRBV2 and TRBJ2-2, with 7 bases matching TRBD1. Germline loops: CDR1 SNHLY, CDR2 FYNNEI. The CDR3 extends over 15 amino acids. V shed 5 bases, J shed 3 bases, and the junction held 6 bases outside the gene matches. The CDR3 reads CASSRQGGDTGELFF. CDR3 nucleotides: TGTGCCAGCAGTAGACAGGGTGGGGACACCGGGGAGCTGTTTTTT.

The rearrangement links TRBV29-1 to TRBJ1-2; the match to TRBD1 covers 8 bases. The germline V gene has CDR1 SQVTM and CDR2 ANQGSEA. The CDR3 totals 16 residues. J lost 1 base, V lost 6 bases, and 13 bases had no gene match. This CDR3 reads CSVLGTGLGLNYGYTF. The CDR3 coding sequence is TGCAGCGTCCTAGGGACAGGTTTGGGACTTAACTATGGCTACACCTTC.